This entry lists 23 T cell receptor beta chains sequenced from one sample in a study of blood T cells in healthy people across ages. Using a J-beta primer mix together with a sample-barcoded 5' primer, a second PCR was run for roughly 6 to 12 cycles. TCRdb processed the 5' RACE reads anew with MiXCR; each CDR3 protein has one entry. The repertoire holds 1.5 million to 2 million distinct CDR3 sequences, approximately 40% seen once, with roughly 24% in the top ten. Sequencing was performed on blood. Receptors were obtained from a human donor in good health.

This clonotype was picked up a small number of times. The CDR3 reads CSARVAATDTQYF. CDR3 DNA: TGCAGTGCTAGGGTGGCAGCCACAGATACGCAGTATTTT. The chain recombines TRBV20-1 with TRBJ2-3, with unresolved D. V was shortened by 3 bases and J by 2 bases, with 9 bases between the two germline ends. Germline assignment: CDR1 DFQATT and CDR2 SNEGSKA (reference sequence). The CDR3 runs 13 residues.

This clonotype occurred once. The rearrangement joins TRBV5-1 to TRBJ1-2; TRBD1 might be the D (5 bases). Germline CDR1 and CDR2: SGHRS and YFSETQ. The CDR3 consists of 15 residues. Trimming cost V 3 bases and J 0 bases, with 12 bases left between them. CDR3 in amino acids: CASSSGTRPNYGYTF. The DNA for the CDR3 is TGCGCCAGCAGCTCCGGGACCCGACCTAACTATGGCTACACCTTC.

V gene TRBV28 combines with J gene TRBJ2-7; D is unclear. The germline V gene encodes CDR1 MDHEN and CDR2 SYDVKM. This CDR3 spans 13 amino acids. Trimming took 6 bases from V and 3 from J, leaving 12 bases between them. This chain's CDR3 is CASRFQSFYEQYF. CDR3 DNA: TGTGCCAGCAGGTTCCAGAGTTTCTACGAGCAGTACTTC.

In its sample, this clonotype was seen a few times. The CDR3 bases are TGTGCCAGCAGAACCCCGGCCTACGAGCAGTACTTC. Amino acid sequence: CASRTPAYEQYF. The chain carries TRBV28 and TRBJ2-7; D unresolved. This CDR3 has 12 residues. The V end was cut by 6 bases, the J end by 2 bases, with 8 bases between. CDR1 and CDR2 from the germline V gene are MDHEN and SYDVKM. The full variable domain, in which reference TRBV28 and TRBJ2-7 provide the parts outside the CDR3, is DVKVTQSSRYLVKRTGEKVFLECVQDMDHENMFWYRQDPGLGLRLIYFSYDVKMKEKGDIPEGYSVSREKKERFSLILESASTNQTSMYLCASRTPAYEQYFGPGTRLTVT.

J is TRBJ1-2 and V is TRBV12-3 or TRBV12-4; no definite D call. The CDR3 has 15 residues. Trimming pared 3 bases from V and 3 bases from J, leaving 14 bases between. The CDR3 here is CASSFGMEFDYGYTF. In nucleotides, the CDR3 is TGTGCCAGCAGTTTCGGTATGGAATTCGACTATGGCTACACCTTC.

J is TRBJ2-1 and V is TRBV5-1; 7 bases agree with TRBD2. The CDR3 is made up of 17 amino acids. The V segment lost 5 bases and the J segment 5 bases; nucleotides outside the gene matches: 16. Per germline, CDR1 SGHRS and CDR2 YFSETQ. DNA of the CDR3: TGCGCCAGCAGTCCGATCCCTCGTGGCGGGGGACACAATGAGCAGTTCTTC. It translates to CASSPIPRGGGHNEQFF.

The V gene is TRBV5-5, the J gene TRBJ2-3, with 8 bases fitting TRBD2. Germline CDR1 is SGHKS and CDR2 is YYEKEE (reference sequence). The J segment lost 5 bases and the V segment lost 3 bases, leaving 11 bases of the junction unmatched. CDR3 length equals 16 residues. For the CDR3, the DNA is TGTGCCAGCAGCTCAGGTTCGGGACTAGTGGTAGATACGCAGTATTTT. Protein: CASSSGSGLVVDTQYF.

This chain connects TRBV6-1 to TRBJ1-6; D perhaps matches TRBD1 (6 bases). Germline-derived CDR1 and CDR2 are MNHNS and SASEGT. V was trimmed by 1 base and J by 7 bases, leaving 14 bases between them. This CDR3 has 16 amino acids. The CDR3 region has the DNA TGTGCCAGCAGTGAAGTGCCAGGGGCGGTGAATTCACCCCTCCACTTT. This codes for CASSEVPGAVNSPLHF.

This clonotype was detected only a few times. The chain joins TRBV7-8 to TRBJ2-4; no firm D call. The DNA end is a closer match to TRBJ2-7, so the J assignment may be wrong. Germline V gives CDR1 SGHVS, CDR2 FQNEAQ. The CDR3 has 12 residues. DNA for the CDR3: TGTGCCAGCAGCTTAGGGTTTGACGAGCAGTACTTC. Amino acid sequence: CASSLGFDEQYF.

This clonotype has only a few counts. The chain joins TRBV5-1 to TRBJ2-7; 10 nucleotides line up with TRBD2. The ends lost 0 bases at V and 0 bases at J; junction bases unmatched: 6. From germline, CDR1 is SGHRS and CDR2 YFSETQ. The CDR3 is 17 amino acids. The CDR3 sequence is CASSLVLAGASSYEQYF. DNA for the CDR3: TGCGCCAGCAGCTTGGTCCTAGCGGGGGCCAGCTCCTACGAGCAGTACTTC.

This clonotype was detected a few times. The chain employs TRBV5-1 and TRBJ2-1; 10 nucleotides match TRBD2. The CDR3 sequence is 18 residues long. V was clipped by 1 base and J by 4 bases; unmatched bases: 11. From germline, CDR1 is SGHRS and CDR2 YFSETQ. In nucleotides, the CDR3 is TGCGCCAGCAGCTTGACTGGTGATCTAGCGGGGGTATACAATGAGCAGTTCTTC. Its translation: CASSLTGDLAGVYNEQFF. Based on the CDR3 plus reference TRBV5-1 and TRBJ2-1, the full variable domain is KAGVTQTPRYLIKTRGQQVTLSCSPISGHRSVSWYQQTPGQGLQFLFEYFSETQRNKGNFPGRFSGRQFSNSRSEMNVSTLELGDSALYLCASSLTGDLAGVYNEQFFGPGTRLTVL.

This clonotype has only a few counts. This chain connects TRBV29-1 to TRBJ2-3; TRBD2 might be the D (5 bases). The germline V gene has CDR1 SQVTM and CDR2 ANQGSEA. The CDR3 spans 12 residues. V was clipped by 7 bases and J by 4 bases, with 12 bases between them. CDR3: CSDEGGADTQYF. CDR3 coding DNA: TGCAGCGACGAAGGAGGAGCAGATACGCAGTATTTT.

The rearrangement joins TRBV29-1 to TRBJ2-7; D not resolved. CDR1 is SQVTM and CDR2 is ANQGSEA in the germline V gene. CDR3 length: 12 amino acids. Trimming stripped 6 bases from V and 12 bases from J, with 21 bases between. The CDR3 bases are TGCAGCGTAGGCAACAGTCCCTCTGGCAGGTACTTC. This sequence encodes CSVGNSPSGRYF.

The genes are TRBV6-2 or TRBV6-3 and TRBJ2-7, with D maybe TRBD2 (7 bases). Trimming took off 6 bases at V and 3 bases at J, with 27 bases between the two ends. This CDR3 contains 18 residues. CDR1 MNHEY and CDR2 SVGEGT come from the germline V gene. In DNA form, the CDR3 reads TGTGCCAGCAGAGCGCCGGGACAAGGGGGACTACCACGCTACGAGCAGTACTTC. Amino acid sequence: CASRAPGQGGLPRYEQYF.

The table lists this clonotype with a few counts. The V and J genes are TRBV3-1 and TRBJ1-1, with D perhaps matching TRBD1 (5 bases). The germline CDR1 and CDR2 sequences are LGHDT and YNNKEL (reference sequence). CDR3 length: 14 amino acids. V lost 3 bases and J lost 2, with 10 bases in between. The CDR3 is CASSHQGRNTEAFF. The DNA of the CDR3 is TGTGCCAGCAGCCACCAGGGACGAAACACTGAAGCTTTCTTT.

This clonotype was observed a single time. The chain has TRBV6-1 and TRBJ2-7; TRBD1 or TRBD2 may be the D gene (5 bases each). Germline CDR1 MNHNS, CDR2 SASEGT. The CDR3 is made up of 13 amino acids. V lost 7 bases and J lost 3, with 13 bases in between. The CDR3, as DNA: TGTGCCAGCACGCCCGGGACCAACTACGAGCAGTACTTC. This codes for CASTPGTNYEQYF.

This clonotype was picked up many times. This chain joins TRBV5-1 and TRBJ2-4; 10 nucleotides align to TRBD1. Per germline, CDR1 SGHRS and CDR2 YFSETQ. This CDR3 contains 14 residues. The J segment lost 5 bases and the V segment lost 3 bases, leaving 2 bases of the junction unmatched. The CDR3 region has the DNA TGCGCCAGCAGCTGGGGACAGGGGCAAAACATTCAGTACTTC. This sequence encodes CASSWGQGQNIQYF.

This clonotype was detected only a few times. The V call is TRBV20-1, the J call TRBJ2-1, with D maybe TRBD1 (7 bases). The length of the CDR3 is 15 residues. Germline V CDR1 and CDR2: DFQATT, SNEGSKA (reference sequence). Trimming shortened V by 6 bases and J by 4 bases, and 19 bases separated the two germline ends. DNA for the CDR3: TGCAGTGCAAGGGGGCAGGGGGGACTGTACAATGAGCAGTTCTTC. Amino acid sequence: CSARGQGGLYNEQFF.

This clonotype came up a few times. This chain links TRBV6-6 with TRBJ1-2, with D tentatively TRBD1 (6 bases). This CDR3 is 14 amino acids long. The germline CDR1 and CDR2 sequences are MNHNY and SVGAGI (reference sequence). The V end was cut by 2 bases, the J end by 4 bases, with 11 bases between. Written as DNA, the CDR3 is TGTGCCAGCAGTTACCAAACAGGGCTCTATGGCTACACCTTC. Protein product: CASSYQTGLYGYTF.

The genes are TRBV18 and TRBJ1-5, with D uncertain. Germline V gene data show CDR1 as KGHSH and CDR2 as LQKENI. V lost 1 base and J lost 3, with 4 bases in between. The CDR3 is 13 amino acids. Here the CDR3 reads CASSPQHNQPQHF. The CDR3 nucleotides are TGTGCCAGCTCACCACAGCACAATCAGCCCCAGCATTTT.

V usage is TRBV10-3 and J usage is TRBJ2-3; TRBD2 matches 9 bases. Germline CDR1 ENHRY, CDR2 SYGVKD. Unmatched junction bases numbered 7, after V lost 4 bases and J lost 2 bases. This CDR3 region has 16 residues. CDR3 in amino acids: CAISGSERGDTDTQYF. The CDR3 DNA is TGTGCCATCAGTGGTTCCGAGCGGGGGGACACAGATACGCAGTATTTT.

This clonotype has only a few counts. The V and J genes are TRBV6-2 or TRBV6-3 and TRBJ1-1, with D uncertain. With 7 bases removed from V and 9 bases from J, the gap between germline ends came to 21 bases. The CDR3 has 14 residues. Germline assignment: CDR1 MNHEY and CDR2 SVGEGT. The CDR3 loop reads CASKGPGESSKAFF. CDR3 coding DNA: TGTGCCAGCAAAGGCCCGGGCGAATCCTCGAAAGCTTTCTTT.

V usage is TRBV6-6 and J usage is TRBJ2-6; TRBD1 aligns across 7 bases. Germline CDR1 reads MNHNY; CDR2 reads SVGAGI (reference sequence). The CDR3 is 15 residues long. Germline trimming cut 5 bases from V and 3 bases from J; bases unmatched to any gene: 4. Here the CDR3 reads CASSLDRDGANVLTF. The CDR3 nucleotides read TGTGCCAGCAGTCTCGACAGGGATGGGGCCAACGTCCTGACTTTC.